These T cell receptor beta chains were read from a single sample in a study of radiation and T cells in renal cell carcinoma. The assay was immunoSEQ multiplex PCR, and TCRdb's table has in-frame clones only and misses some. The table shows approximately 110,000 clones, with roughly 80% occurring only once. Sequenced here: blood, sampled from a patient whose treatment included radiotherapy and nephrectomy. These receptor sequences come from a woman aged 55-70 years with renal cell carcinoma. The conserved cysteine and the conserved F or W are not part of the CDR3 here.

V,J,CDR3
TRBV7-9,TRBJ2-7,ASSLRGGPVDEQY
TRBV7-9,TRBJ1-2,ASSQTDRNYGYT
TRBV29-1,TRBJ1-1,SAWTGSMNTEAF
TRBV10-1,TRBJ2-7,ASSEGGGDEQY
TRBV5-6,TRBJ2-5,ASSLWAVEETQY
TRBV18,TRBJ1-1,ASSPQSVEAF
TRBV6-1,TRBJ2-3,ASSETGGSTDTQY
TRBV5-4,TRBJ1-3,ASSSMSSGNTIY
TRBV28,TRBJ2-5,ASSHFRKETQY
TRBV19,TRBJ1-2,ASSIQQLYGYT
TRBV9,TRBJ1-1,ASSPKGGNTEAF
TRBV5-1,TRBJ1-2,ASSPGQGAGYT
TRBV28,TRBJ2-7,ASSSGLGREQY
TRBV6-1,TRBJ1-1,ASSEVGETEAF
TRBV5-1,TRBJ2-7,ASSPGGRTGV
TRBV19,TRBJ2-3,ASNRGVRGTDTQY
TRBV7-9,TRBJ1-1,ASSPPNVNTEAF
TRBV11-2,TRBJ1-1,ASSFQRSFEAF